The rows below give T cell receptor beta chains drawn from one sample of a study of post-analysis software for immune sequencing data. MiXCR, run by TCRdb on the PCR reads, gives a single entry per CDR3 protein. Among 650,000 to 850,000 distinct CDR3 sequences listed, 46% were seen once. The sequenced material came from blood. The receptor set was obtained from a girl under 18 with multiple sclerosis. The CDR3 runs from the conserved cysteine through the conserved F or W. The D gene is left open where the match is weak.

V,J,D,CDR3
TRBV6-1,TRBJ2-5,-,CASKSFQETQYF
TRBV29-1,TRBJ2-6,-,CSVEKRQAGANVLTF
TRBV2,TRBJ2-6,-,CASSVMTAGANVLTF
TRBV10-3,TRBJ2-1,TRBD2,CAISDPGTRGVWEQFF
TRBV19,TRBJ2-7,-,CASSQGFSYEQYF
TRBV20-1,-,TRBD1,CSARDPTGHGSHNYEQYF
TRBV6-4,TRBJ2-5,-,CASSDRPGVANNEQYF
TRBV5-1,TRBJ2-5,-,CASSLAEGAETQYF
TRBV5-6,TRBJ2-7,TRBD2,CASSFGAGTYEQYF
TRBV7-9,TRBJ1-1,-,CASSRGGLGTEAFF
TRBV27,TRBJ2-1,-,CASSPVGGGGNEQFF
TRBV13,TRBJ1-5,-,CASSLRASNQPQHF
TRBV6-5,TRBJ2-3,-,CASSYGRGVDGDTQYF
TRBV24-1,TRBJ1-5,-,CATSEADYPNQPQHF
TRBV12-3/TRBV12-4,TRBJ2-4,-,CASSLLAAQYF
TRBV5-1,TRBJ2-1,-,CASRVGWEPDNEQFF
TRBV15,TRBJ2-1,TRBD2,CATSRVGSGRVYNEQFF
TRBV3-1,TRBJ2-1,TRBD2,CASSQGGGLGNEQFF
TRBV7-2,TRBJ1-5,-,CASSLERDQPQHF
TRBV7-2,TRBJ2-5,-,CASSPQVAAQETQYF
TRBV6-1,TRBJ2-1,TRBD1,CASSEAWDSRYNEQFF
TRBV29-1,TRBJ1-2,-,CSARGATYGYTF
TRBV20-1,TRBJ2-7,TRBD2,CSASDLRSGGTYEQYF
TRBV6-2/TRBV6-3,TRBJ1-5,-,CASSRDKTYQPQHF
TRBV21-1,TRBJ2-5,-,CASSAQGAPETQYF
TRBV25-1,TRBJ2-1,-,CASSEYFTRGTHNGQFF
TRBV5-1,TRBJ2-3,-,CASSLAGGTGLDTQYF
TRBV5-1,TRBJ1-1,-,CASLKGMNTEAFF
TRBV5-1,TRBJ2-7,-,CASSLSPTETYEQYF
TRBV6-6,-,-,CASRYSTSGETQYF
TRBV6-2/TRBV6-3,TRBJ1-2,TRBD1,CASSYIIAGTANYGYTF
TRBV5-1,TRBJ2-5,-,CASSLGQGRQETQYF
TRBV20-1,TRBJ2-7,TRBD2,CSARSRGRAYEQYF
TRBV29-1,-,TRBD2,CSVVGDWGRVETQYF
TRBV28,TRBJ2-5,TRBD2,CASSLGASGQETQYF
TRBV7-2,TRBJ2-1,-,CASNSQGPLDHEQFF
TRBV24-1,TRBJ2-1,-,CATSETRGGAYNEQFF
TRBV20-1,TRBJ2-3,TRBD2,CSAVGLAERDTQYF
TRBV20-1,TRBJ2-1,TRBD2,CSAGRGLGGEQFF
TRBV7-3,TRBJ2-3,TRBD2,CASSSLGTSDTDTQYF
TRBV5-1,TRBJ1-2,TRBD1,CASSWAGTGNGYTF
TRBV6-5,TRBJ2-1,TRBD2,CASSYSEWGLAGGPNEQSF
TRBV12-3/TRBV12-4,TRBJ2-3,TRBD2,CASSGDSGSTDTQYF
TRBV12-3/TRBV12-4,TRBJ2-3,TRBD2,CASLPGLATDTQYF
TRBV12-3/TRBV12-4,TRBJ1-6,-,CAPTRRDGNSPLHF